One and the same sample provided the 20 T cell receptor beta chains below, sequenced in a study of vaccination effects on CD4 cells after COVID-19. These receptors' targets are unknown. TCRdb's table, derived via immunoSEQ multiplex PCR, lists solely in-frame clones and lacks some. The sample includes roughly 50,000 clones, 75% to 90% of them seen just once. Sequencing was preceded by expansion of antigen-specific CD4+ T cells with viral peptide pools in the ViraFEST assay. Subsequent to approximately 11 days of culture, CD4+ T cells were isolated. The sequenced sample was CD4+ T cells from PBMCs cultured with HCoV-229E spike peptides, obtained before COVID-19 vaccination. Receptor source: a human donor who received a COVID-19 vaccine.

V gene TRBV2 combines with J gene TRBJ1-1; 7 nucleotides match TRBD1. V shed 6 bases and J 2 bases; nucleotides not matched to a gene: 12. This CDR3 comprises 16 residues. Germline V lookup: CDR1 SNHLY, CDR2 FYNNEI. CDR3: CASSATRTGDNTEAFF. The CDR3 DNA follows: TGTGCCAGCAGCGCAACCCGGACAGGTGACAACACTGAAGCTTTCTTT.

This clone was detected once. The rearrangement uses TRBV6-2 or TRBV6-3 and TRBJ2-7; TRBD1 agrees at 11 bases. The CDR3 contains 15 residues. V lost 0 bases, J lost 5 bases, and 3 bases stayed unmatched. Germline values: CDR1 MNHEY, CDR2 SVGEGT. The DNA of the CDR3 is TGTGCCAGCAGTTACTCGGGGACAGGGGGAAACGAGCAGTACGTC. Amino acid sequence: CASSYSGTGGNEQYV.

The chain combines TRBV25-1 with TRBJ2-5; D unresolved. This CDR3 is 14 amino acids long. Trimming cost V 1 base and J 1 base, with 7 bases left between them. Germline values: CDR1 MGHDK, CDR2 SYGVNS. The CDR3 is CASSELAVQETQYF. The CDR3 bases are TGTGCCAGCAGTGAATTGGCGGTCCAAGAGACCCAGTACTTC. The complete variable domain, with remaining parts taken from reference TRBV25-1 and TRBJ2-5, reads EADIYQTPRYLVIGTGKKITLECSQTMGHDKMYWYQQDPGMELHLIHYSYGVNSTEKGDLSSESTVSRIRTEHFPLTLESARPSHTSQYLCASSELAVQETQYFGPGTRLLVL.

The CDR3 reads CASSVGTLDTGELFF. The CDR3 region has the DNA TGTGCCAGCAGCGTCGGGACATTGGACACCGGGGAGCTGTTTTTT. The chain combines TRBV9 with TRBJ2-2, with D possibly matching TRBD1 (6 bases). From germline, CDR1 is SGDLS and CDR2 YYNGEE. The CDR3 is 15 residues long. Trimming stripped 2 bases from V and 3 bases from J, with 11 bases between.

The CDR3 sequence: CSASRFRGLYNEQFF. The CDR3 DNA is TGCAGTGCTAGTCGTTTTCGGGGGTTATACAATGAGCAGTTCTTC. The V gene is TRBV20-1, the J gene TRBJ2-1; D might be TRBD2 (6 bases). This CDR3 is 15 amino acids long. Trimming removed 3 bases at V and 4 bases at J, with 16 bases between. In germline, CDR1 is DFQATT, CDR2 SNEGSKA (reference sequence).

The chain links TRBV2 to TRBJ1-2; D is ambiguous. There are 16 residues in the CDR3. Germline CDR1 reads SNHLY; CDR2 reads FYNNEI. V shed 6 bases and J shed 0 bases, with 17 bases lying between them. As DNA, the CDR3 is TGTGCCAGCAGGTCGCCCCCGCCGGGGACTAACTATGGCTACACCTTC. Translated, it gives CASRSPPPGTNYGYTF. The variable domain in full, completed from reference TRBV2 and TRBJ1-2, reads EPEVTQTPSHQVTQMGQEVILRCVPISNHLYFYWYRQILGQKVEFLVSFYNNEISEKSEIFDDQFSVERPDGSNFTLKIRSTKLEDSAMYFCASRSPPPGTNYGYTFGSGTRLTVV.

The chain uses TRBV5-8 and TRBJ2-2; TRBD2 aligns across 14 bases. The V segment lost 4 bases and the J segment 5 bases; nucleotides outside the gene matches: 13. This CDR3 region has 19 residues. Germline-derived CDR1 and CDR2 are SGHTS and YDEGEE. CDR3 DNA sequence: TGTGCCAGCAGCCTACCCCTGACTAGCGGGGGGGCCTTGACCGGGGAGCTGTTTTTT. This sequence encodes CASSLPLTSGGALTGELFF.

The V and J genes are TRBV10-3 and TRBJ2-1, with unresolved D. Per germline, CDR1 ENHRY and CDR2 SYGVKD. The V end lost 8 bases, the J end lost 0 bases, and 11 bases lay between the germline ends. This CDR3 has 14 residues. CDR3 region: CAISNGSSYNEQFF. CDR3 sequence (DNA): TGTGCCATCTCGAACGGAAGCTCCTACAATGAGCAGTTCTTC.

The genes are TRBV7-3 and TRBJ2-6; 8 nucleotides agree with TRBD1. Losses at the gene ends were 2 bases for V and 4 bases for J; bases not matched to a gene: 13. Per germline, CDR1 SGHTA and CDR2 FQGTGA. There are 19 residues in the CDR3. The CDR3 DNA sequence: TGTGCCAGCAGCTTATTACAGGGGGTCCCTTCCCCCGGGGCCAACGTCCTGACTTTC. It is translated as CASSLLQGVPSPGANVLTF.

This sequence joins TRBV23-1 and TRBJ2-7; 8 bases are a match to TRBD1. TRBV23-1 is an ORF; its function is uncertain. This CDR3 region has 22 residues. The V and J ends lost 6 bases and 4 bases, in that order; junction bases with no gene match: 32. CDR3 bases: TGCGCCAGCAGGATGACAGGGGCAAACATTTTTGGATGTACTAAACCTGGTTACGAGCAGTACGTC. It codes for CASRMTGANIFGCTKPGYEQYV.

The rearrangement uses TRBV4-3 and TRBJ1-3; no clear D gene. V was cut by 4 bases and J by 2 bases, with 15 bases left in between. Germline V gives CDR1 LGHNA, CDR2 YSLEER. The CDR3 extends over 16 amino acids. The CDR3, as DNA: TGCGCCAGCAGCCTGGCCCGACAAAGTGCTGGAAACACCATATATTTT. It translates to CASSLARQSAGNTIYF.

Only one count was recorded for this clone. V gene TRBV5-1 combines with J gene TRBJ1-4; 9 bases align to TRBD1. The V segment lost 4 bases and the J segment 8 bases; nucleotides outside the gene matches: 12. The CDR3 length is 16 residues. Germline CDR1 SGHRS, CDR2 YFSETQ. CDR3 amino acids: CASSAAIQGAGEKLFF. The CDR3 nucleotides read TGCGCCAGCAGCGCGGCCATACAGGGGGCGGGAGAAAAACTGTTTTTT. Full variable domain (missing parts from reference TRBV5-1 and TRBJ1-4): KAGVTQTPRYLIKTRGQQVTLSCSPISGHRSVSWYQQTPGQGLQFLFEYFSETQRNKGNFPGRFSGRQFSNSRSEMNVSTLELGDSALYLCASSAAIQGAGEKLFFGSGTQLSVL.

The genes are TRBV7-2 and TRBJ2-3, with D unclear. V was trimmed by 5 bases and J by 0 bases, leaving 6 bases between them. The CDR3 extends over 13 amino acids. Germline CDR1 is SGHTA and CDR2 is FQGNSA. CDR3 sequence reads: CASSPPSTDTQYF. The CDR3 bases are TGTGCCAGCAGCCCTCCCAGCACAGATACGCAGTATTTT.

The chain joins TRBV7-3 to TRBJ2-2; tentatively, D is TRBD1 (6 bases). CDR1 and CDR2 (germline): SGHTA, FQGTGA. The CDR3 runs 16 residues. Trimming cost V 0 bases and J 1 base, with 9 bases left between them. The CDR3 sequence: CASSLTRGLNTGELFF. CDR3 DNA sequence: TGTGCCAGCAGCTTAACCAGGGGCCTGAACACCGGGGAGCTGTTTTTT.

This rearrangement joins TRBV15 to TRBJ1-2, with D perhaps TRBD1 (6 bases). CDR1 is LNHNV and CDR2 is YYDKDF in the germline V gene (reference sequence). The ends were cut back, 1 base at V and 5 bases at J, with 14 bases in the middle. The CDR3 has 15 amino acids. In DNA form, the CDR3 reads TGTGCCACCAGCAGAGCAGAACAGGGAGGATATGGCTACACCTTC. Translating it yields CATSRAEQGGYGYTF.

The chain links TRBV4-1 to TRBJ2-3; TRBD2 aligns across 13 bases. J was trimmed by 1 base and V by 4 bases; bases with no gene match: 2. This CDR3 comprises 16 residues. Germline assignment: CDR1 MGHRA and CDR2 YSYEKL. The CDR3 here is CASSLGLAGGTDTQYF. The CDR3 DNA is TGCGCCAGCAGCCTCGGACTAGCGGGGGGCACAGATACGCAGTATTTT.

The V call is TRBV4-1, the J call TRBJ1-2, with D perhaps TRBD1 (6 bases). Germline CDR1 MGHRA, CDR2 YSYEKL. The CDR3 contains 13 residues. The V and J ends lost 4 bases and 7 bases respectively, with 13 bases between them. The CDR3 spells CASSLPGAGGYTF. The CDR3 DNA is TGCGCCAGCAGCCTTCCGGGGGCTGGTGGCTACACCTTC.

The V call is TRBV15, the J call TRBJ2-1, with TRBD2 as a possible D gene (5 bases). V was trimmed by 0 bases and J by 5 bases, leaving 17 bases between them. Germline V gives CDR1 LNHNV, CDR2 YYDKDF (reference sequence). The CDR3 is made up of 17 amino acids. CDR3 in amino acids: CATSRDIGGLPNNEQFF. The CDR3 DNA follows: TGTGCCACCAGCAGAGATATAGGAGGTCTCCCTAACAATGAGCAGTTCTTC.

The rearrangement uses TRBV24-1 and TRBJ2-3; D gene uncertain. The V and J ends lost 4 bases and 0 bases respectively, with 4 bases between them. The CDR3 sequence is 13 residues long. From germline, CDR1 is KGHDR and CDR2 SFDVKD. The DNA of the CDR3 is TGTGCCACCAGTGACGGTAGCACAGATACGCAGTATTTT. This encodes CATSDGSTDTQYF.

In its sample, this clone was seen once. The chain joins TRBV18 to TRBJ1-2; D might be TRBD1 (5 bases). V was clipped by 3 bases and J by 7 bases, with 9 bases between them. Germline assignment: CDR1 KGHSH and CDR2 LQKENI. CDR3 length: 12 amino acids. The CDR3 DNA reads TGTGCCAGCTCACCGGGGGTTATTGGCTACACCTTC. Protein sequence: CASSPGVIGYTF.